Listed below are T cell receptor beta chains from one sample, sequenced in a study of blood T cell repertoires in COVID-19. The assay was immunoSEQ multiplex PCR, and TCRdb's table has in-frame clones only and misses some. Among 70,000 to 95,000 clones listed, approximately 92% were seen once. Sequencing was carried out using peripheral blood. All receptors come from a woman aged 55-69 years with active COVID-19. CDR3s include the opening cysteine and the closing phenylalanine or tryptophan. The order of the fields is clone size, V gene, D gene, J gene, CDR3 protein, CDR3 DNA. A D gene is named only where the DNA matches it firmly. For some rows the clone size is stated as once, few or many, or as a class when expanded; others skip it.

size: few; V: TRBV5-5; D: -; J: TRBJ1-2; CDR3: CASSPDLEVGYTF; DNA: TGTGCCAGCAGCCCCGACCTGGAGGTGGGCTACACCTTC
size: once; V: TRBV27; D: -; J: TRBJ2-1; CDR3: CASNPQESSYNEQFF; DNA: TGTGCCAGCAACCCTCAGGAAAGCTCCTACAATGAGCAGTTCTTC
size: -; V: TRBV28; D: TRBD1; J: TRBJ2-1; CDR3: CASRRGQAHNEQFF; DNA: TGTGCCAGCAGACGCGGACAGGCCCACAATGAGCAGTTCTTC
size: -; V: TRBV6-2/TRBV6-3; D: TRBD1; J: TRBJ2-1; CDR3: CASSYSGTGVIPYYNEQFF; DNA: TGTGCCAGCAGTTACTCCGGGACAGGGGTCATTCCTTACTACAATGAGCAGTTCTTC
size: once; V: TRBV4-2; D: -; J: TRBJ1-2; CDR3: CASSQGRGGASGYTF; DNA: TGTGCCAGCAGCCAAGGCCGGGGGGGGGCCAGTGGCTACACCTTC
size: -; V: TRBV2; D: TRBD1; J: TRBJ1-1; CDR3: CASSYRGSNTEAFF; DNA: TGTGCCAGCAGTTACAGGGGCTCGAACACTGAAGCTTTCTTT
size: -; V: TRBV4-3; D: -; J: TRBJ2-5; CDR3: CASSQDRGYGTQYF; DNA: TGCGCCAGCAGCCAAGATCGAGGCTACGGGACCCAGTACTTC
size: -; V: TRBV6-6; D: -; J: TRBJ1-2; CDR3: CASTTAQGYGYTF; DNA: TGTGCCAGCACTACCGCCCAGGGCTATGGCTACACCTTC
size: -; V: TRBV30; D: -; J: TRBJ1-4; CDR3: CAWSAGHPPAEKLFF; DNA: TGTGCCTGGAGCGCTGGACATCCCCCGGCCGAAAAACTGTTTTTT
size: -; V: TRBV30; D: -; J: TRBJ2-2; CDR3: CAWSVRRGSGTGELFF; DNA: TGTGCCTGGAGTGTACGGAGGGGCTCGGGCACCGGGGAGCTGTTTTTT
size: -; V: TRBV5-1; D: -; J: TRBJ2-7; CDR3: CAGLEAGEQYF; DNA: TGCGCCGGATTAGAGGCGGGAGAGCAGTACTTC
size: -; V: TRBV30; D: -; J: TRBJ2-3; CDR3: CAWFSGTDTQYF; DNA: TGTGCCTGGTTTAGCGGCACAGATACGCAGTATTTT
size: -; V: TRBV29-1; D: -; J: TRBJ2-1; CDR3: CSVGAFEQFF; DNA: TGCAGCGTTGGGGCATTTGAGCAGTTCTTC
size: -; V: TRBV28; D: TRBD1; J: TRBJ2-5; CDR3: CASSFDRGRETQYF; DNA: TGTGCCAGCAGTTTTGACAGGGGGCGAGAGACCCAGTACTTC
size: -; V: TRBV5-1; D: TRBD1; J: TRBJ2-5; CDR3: CASSRGTGFQETQYF; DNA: TGCGCCAGCAGCCGAGGGACAGGGTTCCAAGAGACCCAGTACTTC
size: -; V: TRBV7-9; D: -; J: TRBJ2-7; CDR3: CASSLARQGGYEQYF; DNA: TGTGCCAGCAGCTTAGCTCGGCAGGGGGGTTACGAGCAGTACTTC
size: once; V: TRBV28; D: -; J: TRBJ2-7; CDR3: CASSSGSSYEQYF; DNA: TGTGCCAGCAGTTCCGGGAGCTCCTACGAGCAGTACTTC
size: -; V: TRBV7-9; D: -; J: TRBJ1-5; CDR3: CASSSNSEPGQPQHF; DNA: TGTGCCAGCAGCTCTAACTCTGAGCCAGGACAGCCCCAGCATTTT
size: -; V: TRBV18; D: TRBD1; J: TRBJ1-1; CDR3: CASSPTGENTEAFF; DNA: TGTGCCAGCTCACCGACAGGGGAGAACACTGAAGCTTTCTTT
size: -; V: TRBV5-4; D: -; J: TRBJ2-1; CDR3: CASSRSGGGSYNEQFF; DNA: TGTGCCAGCAGCCGATCAGGCGGAGGCTCCTACAATGAGCAGTTCTTC
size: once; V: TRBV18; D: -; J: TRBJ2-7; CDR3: CASSPPGKAAVEQYF; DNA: TGTGCCAGCTCACCACCAGGGAAAGCGGCTGTCGAGCAGTACTTC
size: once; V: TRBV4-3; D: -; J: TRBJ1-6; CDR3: CASSQDLPVSPLHF; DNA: TGCGCCAGCAGCCAAGATCTCCCGGTCTCACCCCTCCACTTT
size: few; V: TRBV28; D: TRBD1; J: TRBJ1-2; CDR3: CASSSHRGYYGYTF; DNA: TGTGCCAGCAGTAGCCACAGGGGGTACTATGGCTACACCTTC
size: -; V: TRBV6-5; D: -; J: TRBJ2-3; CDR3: CASSYSNPRVGDTQYF; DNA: TGTGCCAGCAGTTACTCGAATCCCAGGGTTGGAGATACGCAGTATTTT
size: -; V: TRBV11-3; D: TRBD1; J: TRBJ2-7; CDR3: CASGHMVADRAAYEQYF; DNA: TGTGCCAGCGGTCATATGGTGGCCGACAGGGCAGCCTACGAGCAGTACTTC
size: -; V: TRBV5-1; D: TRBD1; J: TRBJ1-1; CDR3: CASSLHQGGLTEAFF; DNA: TGCGCCAGCAGCTTGCATCAGGGGGGACTTACTGAAGCTTTCTTT
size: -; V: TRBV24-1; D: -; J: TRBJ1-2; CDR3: CATRAREGGYTF; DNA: TGTGCCACCAGAGCTCGAGAGGGCGGCTACACCTTC
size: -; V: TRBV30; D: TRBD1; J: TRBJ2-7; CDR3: CASGQGAMSAYEQYF; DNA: TGTGCCTCGGGACAGGGGGCAATGAGCGCCTACGAGCAGTACTTC
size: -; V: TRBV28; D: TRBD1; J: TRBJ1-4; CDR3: CASSLQQGVRRNEKLFF; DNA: TGTGCCAGCAGTTTACAACAGGGGGTCAGGAGGAATGAAAAACTGTTTTTT
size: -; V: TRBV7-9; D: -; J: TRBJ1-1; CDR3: CASSFSGEGTEAFF; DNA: TGTGCCAGCAGCTTCTCAGGGGAAGGCACTGAAGCTTTCTTT
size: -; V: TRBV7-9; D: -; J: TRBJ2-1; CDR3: CASSLAFEDWSFNEQFF; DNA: TGTGCCAGCAGCTTAGCGTTTGAGGACTGGAGCTTCAATGAGCAGTTCTTC
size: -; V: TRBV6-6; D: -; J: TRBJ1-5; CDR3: CASSPLGGAGNQPQHF; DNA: TGTGCCAGCAGTCCACTCGGGGGGGCTGGCAATCAGCCCCAGCATTTT
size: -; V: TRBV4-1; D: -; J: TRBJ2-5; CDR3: CASSQPDKGETQYF; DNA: TGCGCCAGCAGCCAGCCCGACAAAGGAGAGACCCAGTACTTC
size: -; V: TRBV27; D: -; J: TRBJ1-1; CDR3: CASSSPGTRREAFF; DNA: TGTGCCAGCAGTTCGCCGGGGACACGAAGAGAAGCTTTCTTT
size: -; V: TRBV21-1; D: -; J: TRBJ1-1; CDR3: CASSKAPLREAFF; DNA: TGTGCCAGCAGCAAAGCCCCTCTGCGTGAAGCTTTCTTT
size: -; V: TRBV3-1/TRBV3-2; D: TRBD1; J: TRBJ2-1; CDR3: CASSRDRASNEQFF; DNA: TGTGCCAGCAGCCGGGACAGGGCATCTAATGAGCAGTTCTTC
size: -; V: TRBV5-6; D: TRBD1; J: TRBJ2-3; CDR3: CASSPRDRGLYTQYF; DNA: TGTGCCAGCAGTCCCCGGGACAGGGGGCTTTATACGCAGTATTTT
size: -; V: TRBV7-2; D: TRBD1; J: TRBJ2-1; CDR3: CASSLGGTGGYEQFF; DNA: TGTGCCAGCAGCTTAGGTGGGACAGGGGGCTACGAGCAGTTCTTC
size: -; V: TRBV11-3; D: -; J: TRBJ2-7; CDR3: CASSSNYEQYF; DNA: TGTGCCAGCAGCTCAAACTACGAGCAGTACTTC
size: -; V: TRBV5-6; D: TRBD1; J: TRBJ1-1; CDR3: CASSLFGTGMNTEAFF; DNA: TGTGCCAGCAGCTTGTTTGGGACAGGGATGAACACTGAAGCTTTCTTT
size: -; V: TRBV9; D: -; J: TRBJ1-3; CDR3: CASSVDVPGVGNTIYF; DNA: TGTGCCAGCAGCGTAGACGTCCCAGGGGTTGGAAACACCATATATTTT
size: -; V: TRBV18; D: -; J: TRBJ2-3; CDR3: CASSLPGTDTQYF; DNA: TGTGCCAGCTCACTGCCGGGAACAGATACGCAGTATTTT
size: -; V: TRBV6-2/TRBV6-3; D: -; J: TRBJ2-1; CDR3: CASSLNNEQFF; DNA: TGTGCCAGCAGCTTAAACAATGAGCAGTTCTTC
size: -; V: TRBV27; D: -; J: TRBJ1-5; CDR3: CASSFAGSGNQPQHF; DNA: TGTGCCAGCAGTTTCGCGGGGTCGGGCAATCAGCCCCAGCATTTT
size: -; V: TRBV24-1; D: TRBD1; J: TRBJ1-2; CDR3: CATSDNTGAYGYTF; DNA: TGTGCCACCAGTGATAACACAGGGGCCTATGGCTACACCTTC
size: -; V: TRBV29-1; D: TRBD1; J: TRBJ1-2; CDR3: CSVVGRGRTYGYTF; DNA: TGCAGCGTTGTCGGCAGGGGGCGGACCTATGGCTACACCTTC
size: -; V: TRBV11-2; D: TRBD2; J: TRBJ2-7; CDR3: CASSLMTSGRDEQYF; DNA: TGTGCCAGCAGCTTGATGACTAGCGGGAGGGACGAGCAGTACTTC
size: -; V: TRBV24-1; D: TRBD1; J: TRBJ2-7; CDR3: CATSDSRDRYEQYF; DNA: TGTGCCACCAGTGATTCCCGGGACAGGTACGAGCAGTACTTC